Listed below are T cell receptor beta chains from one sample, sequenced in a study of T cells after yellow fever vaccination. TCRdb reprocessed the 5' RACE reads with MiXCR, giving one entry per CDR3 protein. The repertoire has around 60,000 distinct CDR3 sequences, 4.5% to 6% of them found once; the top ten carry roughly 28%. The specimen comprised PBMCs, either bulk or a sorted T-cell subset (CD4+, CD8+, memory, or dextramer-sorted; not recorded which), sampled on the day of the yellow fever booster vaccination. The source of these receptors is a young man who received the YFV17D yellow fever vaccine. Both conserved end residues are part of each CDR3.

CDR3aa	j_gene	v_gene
CATVGLAGLSEGTDTQYF	TRBJ2-3	TRBV6-5
CASTGQGLSYGYTF	TRBJ1-2	TRBV13
CASSLEAGEQFF	TRBJ2-1	TRBV5-4
CASSQQSRKAVYGYTF	TRBJ1-2	TRBV11-2
CASSLRGPDTQYF	TRBJ2-3	TRBV12-3/TRBV12-4
CASSIGQGWGTEAFF	TRBJ1-1	TRBV19
CSARPLEGNQETQYF	TRBJ2-5	TRBV20-1
CATREVTLLF	TRBJ1-6	TRBV6-2/TRBV6-3
CASSLRQGTQETQYF	TRBJ2-5	TRBV12-3/TRBV12-4
CASSQESFTGELFF	TRBJ2-2	TRBV4-2
CASSPTGVNEQYF	TRBJ2-7	TRBV18
CASGDRVSGYTF	TRBJ1-2	TRBV27
CASSVQGILVRGNSPLHF	TRBJ1-6	TRBV12-3/TRBV12-4
CASSRGPGADTQYF	TRBJ2-3	TRBV4-3
CASTGGTSYNEQFF	TRBJ2-1	TRBV19
CASSELGNYGYTF	TRBJ1-2	TRBV25-1
CASSYDYAGMNTEAFF	TRBJ1-1	TRBV6-5
CASSLSVYQPQHF	TRBJ1-5	TRBV27
CASSYPLGHTYEQYF	TRBJ2-7	TRBV6-2/TRBV6-3
CASSLSGYEQYF	TRBJ2-7	TRBV5-4
CASSEARGLINQPQHF	TRBJ1-5	TRBV6-1
CASSFQENTEAFF	TRBJ1-1	TRBV7-2
CASTTLPGLAGDEQYF	TRBJ2-7	TRBV5-1
CASSSTGGRETQYF	TRBJ2-5	TRBV11-2
CASSLGVGADTEAFF	TRBJ1-1	TRBV5-1
CASSRERGSNTGELFF	TRBJ2-2	TRBV6-1
CASSLTVYEQYF	TRBJ2-7	TRBV12-3/TRBV12-4
CASSSFGGAGEKLFF	TRBJ1-4	TRBV12-3/TRBV12-4
CASSQIWVAASTVTQYF	TRBJ2-3	TRBV7-2
CASSASGSPYEQYF	TRBJ2-7	TRBV9
CASSWSSGGSRSYNEQFF	TRBJ2-1	TRBV11-1
CASSLNYYLNEKLFF	TRBJ1-4	TRBV5-1
CASSPVRNRDNYGYTF	TRBJ1-2	TRBV27
CASGPGTGAPEAFF	TRBJ1-1	TRBV6-1
CASSSLPGGELFF	TRBJ1-4	TRBV5-1
CASSQIITDYYGYTF	TRBJ1-2	TRBV14
CSAAAGHQNTEAFF	TRBJ1-1	TRBV29-1
CASSQTLAGGTDTQYF	TRBJ2-3	TRBV4-1
CASSGRETQYF	TRBJ2-5	TRBV14
CSAIGGGNEQFF	TRBJ2-1	TRBV20-1
CASSVTSGGDLAKNIQYF	TRBJ2-4	TRBV2
CASSLRLTTDTQYF	TRBJ2-3	TRBV27
CASSLDSSVQYF	TRBJ2-3	TRBV7-3
CASRIAGTFNTEAFF	TRBJ1-1	TRBV12-3/TRBV12-4
CASSQTPRTGTNQPQHF	TRBJ1-5	TRBV4-1
CASSSQGYEQFF	TRBJ2-1	TRBV28
CASSYSPWNTEAFF	TRBJ1-1	TRBV6-6
CASRWLVADTQYF	TRBJ2-3	TRBV27
CASSSTGENRETQYF	TRBJ2-5	TRBV18
CASSYGGVGGYTF	TRBJ1-2	TRBV6-5
CAIMATSGGSTDTQYF	TRBJ2-3	TRBV10-3
CASSLQDHGSYEQYF	TRBJ2-7	TRBV5-6
CASSDEGYNEQFF	TRBJ2-1	TRBV14
CSASAGPYGYTF	TRBJ1-2	TRBV20-1
CASSPPVQETQYF	TRBJ2-5	TRBV18
CASSPWDRNTEAFF	TRBJ1-1	TRBV12-3/TRBV12-4
CASSYYVPGQGDNEQFF	TRBJ2-1	TRBV4-1
CARDRGTDTQYF	TRBJ2-3	TRBV12-5
CASSPVRGAAEAFF	TRBJ1-1	TRBV6-2/TRBV6-3
CASSIMLYEQYF	TRBJ2-7	TRBV7-2